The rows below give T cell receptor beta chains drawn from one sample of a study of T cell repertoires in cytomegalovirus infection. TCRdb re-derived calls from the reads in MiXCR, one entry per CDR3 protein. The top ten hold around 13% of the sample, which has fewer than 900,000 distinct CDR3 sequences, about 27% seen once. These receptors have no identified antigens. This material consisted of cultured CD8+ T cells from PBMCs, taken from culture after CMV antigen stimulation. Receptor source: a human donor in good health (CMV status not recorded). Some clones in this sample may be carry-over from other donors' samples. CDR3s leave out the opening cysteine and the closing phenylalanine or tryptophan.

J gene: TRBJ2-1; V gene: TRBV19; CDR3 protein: ASSFRDYNNEQF
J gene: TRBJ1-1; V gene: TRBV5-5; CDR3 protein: ASSEDRRTEAF
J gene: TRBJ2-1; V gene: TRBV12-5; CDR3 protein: ASGNSGGLIDEQF
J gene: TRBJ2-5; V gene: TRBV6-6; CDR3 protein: ASTPQRGGRETQY
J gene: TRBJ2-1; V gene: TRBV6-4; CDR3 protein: ASGYPGQNEQF
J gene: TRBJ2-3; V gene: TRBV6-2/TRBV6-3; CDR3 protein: ASSDTSTDTQY
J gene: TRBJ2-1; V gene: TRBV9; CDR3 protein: ASSVGGPAGEQF
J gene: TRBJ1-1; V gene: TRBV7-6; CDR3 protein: ASSFHGNQAF
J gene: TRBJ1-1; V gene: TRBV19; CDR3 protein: ASGGLPRSHTEAF
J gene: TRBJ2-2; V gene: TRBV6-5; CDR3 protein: ASSYDTASGGELF
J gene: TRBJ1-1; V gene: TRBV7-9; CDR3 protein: ASSFTYGPSNTEAF
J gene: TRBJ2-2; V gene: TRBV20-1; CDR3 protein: SAKTGETGELF
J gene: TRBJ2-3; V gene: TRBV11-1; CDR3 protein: ASSSPEIRSGDTQY
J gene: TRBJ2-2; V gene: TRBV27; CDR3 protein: ASTFRTGPNTGELF
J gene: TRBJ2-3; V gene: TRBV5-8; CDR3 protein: ASSLRETGVARDTQY
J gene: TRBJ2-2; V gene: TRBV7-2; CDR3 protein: ASSAGHSNTGELF
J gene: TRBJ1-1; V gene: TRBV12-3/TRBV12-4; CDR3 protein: ASSFTSTGLSLNTEAF
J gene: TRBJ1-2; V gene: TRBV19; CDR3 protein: ASSGFGSQGSNYGYT
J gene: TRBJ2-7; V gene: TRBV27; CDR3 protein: ASSFVGTGAKEQY
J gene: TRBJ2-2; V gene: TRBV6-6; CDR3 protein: ASSSLPRSGELF
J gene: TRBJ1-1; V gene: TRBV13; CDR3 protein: ASSHSLPEADTEAF
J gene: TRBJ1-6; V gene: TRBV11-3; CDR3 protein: ASSLARNSPLH
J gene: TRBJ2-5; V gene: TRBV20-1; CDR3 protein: SAILPPTERGRYQETQY
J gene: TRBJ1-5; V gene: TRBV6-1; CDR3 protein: ASSRRQGINQPQH
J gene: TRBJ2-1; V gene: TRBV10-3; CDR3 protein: AISESPRNEQF
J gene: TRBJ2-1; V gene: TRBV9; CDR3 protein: ASSITREVSYNEQF
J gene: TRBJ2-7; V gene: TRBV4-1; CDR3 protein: ASSQDRGAYEQY
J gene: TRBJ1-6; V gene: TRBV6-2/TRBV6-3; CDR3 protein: ASSFDRVSHH
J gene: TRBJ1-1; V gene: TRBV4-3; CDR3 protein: ASSQGVGATEAF
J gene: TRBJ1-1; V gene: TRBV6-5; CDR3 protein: ASSYSFARQGVEAF
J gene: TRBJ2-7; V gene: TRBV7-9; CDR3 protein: ASSLTGASYEQY
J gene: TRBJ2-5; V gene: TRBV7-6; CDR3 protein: ASSYGQAVLETQY
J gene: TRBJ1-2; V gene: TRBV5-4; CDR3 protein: ASSTQEGKA
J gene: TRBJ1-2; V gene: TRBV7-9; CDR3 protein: ASSLGDTWGYT
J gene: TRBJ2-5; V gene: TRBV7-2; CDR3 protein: ASSPISGGAYETQY
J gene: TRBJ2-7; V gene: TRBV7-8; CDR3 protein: ASSSRSSSYEQY
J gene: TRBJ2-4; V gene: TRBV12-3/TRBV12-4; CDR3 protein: ASTLGQFLAKNIQY
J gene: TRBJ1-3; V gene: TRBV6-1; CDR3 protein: ASPDIAGNTIY
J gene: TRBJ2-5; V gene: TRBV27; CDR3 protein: ASNPYQGAGETQY
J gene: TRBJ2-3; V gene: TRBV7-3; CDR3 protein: ASSLKVRQDSTDTQY
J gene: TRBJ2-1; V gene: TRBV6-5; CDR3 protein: ASSYNAGENEQF
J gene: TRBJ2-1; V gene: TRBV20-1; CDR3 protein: SARWNRGLYNVQF
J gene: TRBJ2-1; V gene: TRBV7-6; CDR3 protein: ASRNSGGAGGEQF
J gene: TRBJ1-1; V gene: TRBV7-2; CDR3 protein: ASSPGRNRVMNTEAF
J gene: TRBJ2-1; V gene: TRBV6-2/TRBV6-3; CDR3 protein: ASSYTVSYNEQF
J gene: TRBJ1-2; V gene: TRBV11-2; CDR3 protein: ASSSRDREHLDGYT
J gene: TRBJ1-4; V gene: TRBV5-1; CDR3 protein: ASSLVGRWDEKLF
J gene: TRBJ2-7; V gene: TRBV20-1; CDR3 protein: SARDRERGYEQY
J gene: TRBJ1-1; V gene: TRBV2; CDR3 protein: ASRKDRAMNTEAF
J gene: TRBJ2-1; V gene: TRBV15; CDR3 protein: ATSGGSNNEQF
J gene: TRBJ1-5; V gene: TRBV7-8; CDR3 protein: ASSNSSGGGGQPQH
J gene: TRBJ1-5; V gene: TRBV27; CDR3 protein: ASSFGARGQPQH
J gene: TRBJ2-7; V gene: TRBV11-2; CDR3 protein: ASSLKQGLT
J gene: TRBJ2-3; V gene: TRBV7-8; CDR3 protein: ASSFTGRTDTQY
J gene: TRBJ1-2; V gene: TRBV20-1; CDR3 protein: SALSGEKYGYT
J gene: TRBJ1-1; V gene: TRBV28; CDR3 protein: ASHLGNTEAF
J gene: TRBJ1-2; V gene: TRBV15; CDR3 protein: ATSISGSPTT
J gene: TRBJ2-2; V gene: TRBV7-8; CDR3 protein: ASSFAGNTGELF
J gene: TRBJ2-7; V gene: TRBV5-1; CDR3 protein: ASQAQY